This T cell receptor beta chain was observed in a study of tumor and adjacent non-tumor tissue in lung cancer. A word on this clonotype: One end of the junction does not line up with germline, which may come from a read error.

No cell sorting was done before RNA was extracted from the tissue. TCRbeta libraries were built with three rounds of nested PCR, modified from ARM-PCR. TCRdb reprocessed the multiplex PCR reads with MiXCR, giving one entry per CDR3 protein. This sample has about 85,000 distinct CDR3 sequences, with around three fifths found just once. The CDR3 covers 16 residues. Per germline, CDR1 MNHEY and CDR2 SVGEGT. This chain connects TRBV6-2 or TRBV6-3 to TRBJ2-1, with TRBD2 identical over 7 bases. What was sequenced was lung tumor tissue. This clonotype was sampled from a man between 65 and 85 years old with non-small cell lung cancer. DNA for the CDR3: TGTGCCAGTAGTTACCCTCGGGGGGACTCCTTCAATGAGCAGTTCTTC. This encodes CASSYPRGDSFNEQFF.